The 16 T cell receptor beta chains presented below share a single source sample, sequenced in a study of blood T cells in healthy people across ages. A second 7 to 11 cycle PCR used barcoded and J-beta primers. In TCRdb, the 5' RACE reads were re-called with MiXCR into one record per CDR3 protein. The sample lists some 1.5 million distinct CDR3 sequences, 25% to 30% occurring once. The sequencing sample was made of blood. The receptors were gathered from a woman aged 25-40 years in good health.

This sequence joins TRBV11-1 and TRBJ2-5; weak D call: TRBD1 (6 bases). V was cut by 5 bases and J by 5 bases, with 12 bases left in between. The germline gives CDR1 SGHAT, CDR2 FQDESV (reference sequence). The length of the CDR3 is 13 residues. CDR3 protein: CASSVNRDETQYF. The CDR3 DNA sequence: TGTGCCAGCAGCGTTAACAGGGACGAGACCCAGTACTTC. The full variable domain, completed using reference TRBV11-1 and TRBJ2-5, is EAEVAQSPRYKITEKSQAVAFWCDPISGHATLYWYRQILGQGPELLVQFQDESVVDDSQLPKDRFSAERLKGVDSTLKIQPAELGDSAMYLCASSVNRDETQYFGPGTRLLVL.

Only a few counts were recorded for this clonotype. The V gene is TRBV7-9, the J gene TRBJ1-6; 10 nucleotides align to TRBD1. The junction had 5 bases not matched to a gene; V was cut back by 5 bases and J by 7 bases. This CDR3 is built from 15 residues. Germline V gene lookup returns CDR1 SEHNR and CDR2 FQNEAQ (reference sequence). The CDR3 nucleotides read TGTGCCAGCAGCGCCGGGACAGGGGCGAATTCACCCCTCCACTTT. This codes for CASSAGTGANSPLHF.

This clonotype was counted between two and nine times. The chain joins TRBV20-1 to TRBJ1-2; D not certain. CDR1 and CDR2 from the germline V gene are DFQATT and SNEGSKA (reference sequence). The V and J ends lost 3 bases and 8 bases respectively, with 19 bases between them. This CDR3 has 14 residues. The CDR3 DNA reads as TGCAGTGCTAGTCTGCTGGGGTACTCTGAAGGCTACACCTTC. Amino acids: CSASLLGYSEGYTF.

The chain employs TRBV12-3 or TRBV12-4 and TRBJ1-6; D is unresolved. The CDR3 is made up of 15 amino acids. V was clipped by 4 bases and J by 9 bases, with 16 bases between them. The CDR3 bases are TGTGCCAGCAGTTCCTCGAGAGGCGCGCTTTCACCCCTCCACTTT. Encoded protein: CASSSSRGALSPLHF.

This clonotype was seen only once. This chain joins TRBV23-1 and TRBJ2-1, with 10 bases matching TRBD2. Being an ORF, TRBV23-1 has a function that is uncertain. CDR3 length: 17 residues. Losses at the gene ends were 0 bases for V and 8 bases for J; bases not matched to a gene: 10. The DNA for the CDR3 is TGCGCCAGCAGTCAATCCGGAACTAGCGGGATATCAGATGAGCAGTTCTTC. Encoded protein: CASSQSGTSGISDEQFF.

The chain combines TRBV7-9 with TRBJ1-5, with D possibly being TRBD1 (5 bases). The CDR3 loop spans 19 amino acids. Trimming stripped 5 bases from V and 1 base from J, with 24 bases between. Germline V gene lookup returns CDR1 SEHNR and CDR2 FQNEAQ (reference sequence). CDR3 sequence: CASSPGGGEDRLSNQPQHF. CDR3 DNA sequence: TGTGCCAGCAGCCCGGGGGGTGGGGAGGACCGACTGAGCAATCAGCCCCAGCATTTT.

The sample holds many counts of this clonotype. The genes are TRBV9 and TRBJ2-3; D is unresolved. The germline V gene has CDR1 SGDLS and CDR2 YYNGEE. There are 12 residues in the CDR3. Trimming removed 0 bases at V and 9 bases at J, with 8 bases between. The CDR3 nucleotides are TGTGCCAGCAGCGTAGATAGGTACACGCAGTATTTT. Its protein product is CASSVDRYTQYF.

The V call is TRBV20-1, the J call TRBJ1-6; TRBD1 might be the D (5 bases). The CDR3 loop spans 14 amino acids. Trimming took 0 bases from V and 10 from J, leaving 13 bases between them. Germline-derived CDR1 and CDR2 are DFQATT and SNEGSKA (reference sequence). CDR3 DNA: TGCAGTGCTAGAGATTCCCAGGGAGGATCACCCCTCCACTTT. As protein: CSARDSQGGSPLHF.

This chain connects TRBV12-3 or TRBV12-4 to TRBJ2-1; TRBD2 matches at 13 bases. V was pared by 6 bases and J by 12 bases, with 14 bases of the junction left unmatched. This CDR3 is 16 amino acids long. Here the CDR3 DNA reads TGTGCCAGCAGCCGCCCACTAGCGGGGGGGCCTCCTTGGCAGTTCTTC. Amino acids: CASSRPLAGGPPWQFF.

This chain uses TRBV7-2 with TRBJ2-5; 10 bases align to TRBD1. Trimming at V came to 7 bases and at J to 2 bases, leaving 4 bases not matched to a gene. Germline CDR1 is SGHTA and CDR2 is FQGNSA. The CDR3 length is 14 residues. CDR3 region: CASNQDRGQETQYF. The DNA for the CDR3 is TGTGCCAGCAACCAGGACAGGGGGCAAGAGACCCAGTACTTC.

This clonotype was seen repeatedly, ten times or more. V and J are TRBV20-1 and TRBJ2-7, with TRBD2 matching 8 bases. The CDR3 is 15 amino acids. The junction had 15 bases not matched to a gene; V was cut back by 6 bases and J by 5 bases. Per germline, CDR1 DFQATT and CDR2 SNEGSKA (reference sequence). This CDR3 reads CSAPTRSAGVNEQYF. For the CDR3, the DNA is TGCAGTGCCCCAACCCGATCAGCGGGAGTCAACGAGCAGTACTTC.

This rearrangement joins TRBV5-6 to TRBJ1-2; a possible D gene is TRBD1 (5 bases). Looked up from germline, CDR1 is SGHDT and CDR2 is YYEEEE. Trimming stripped 4 bases from V and 6 bases from J, with 13 bases between. The CDR3 sequence is 13 residues long. CDR3 loop: CASSIGTEDGYTF. The CDR3 nucleotides read TGTGCCAGCAGCATCGGGACGGAGGATGGCTACACCTTC. Complete variable domain (other parts from reference TRBV5-6 and TRBJ1-2): DAGVTQSPTHLIKTRGQQVTLRCSPKSGHDTVSWYQQALGQGPQFIFQYYEEEERQRGNFPDRFSGHQFPNYSSELNVNALLLGDSALYLCASSIGTEDGYTFGSGTRLTVV.

The J gene is TRBJ2-6, the V gene TRBV7-8, with 9 positions matching TRBD1. The CDR3 totals 20 residues. V lost 2 bases, J lost 2 bases, and 13 bases stayed unmatched. Germline CDR1 SGHVS, CDR2 FQNEAQ. The CDR3 spells CASSLRALGQGLAGANVLTF. DNA of the CDR3: TGTGCCAGCAGCTTAAGGGCCCTGGGACAGGGACTTGCTGGGGCCAACGTCCTGACTTTC.

The chain is built from TRBV20-1 and TRBJ2-3, with D possibly matching TRBD1 (5 bases). The length of the CDR3 is 16 residues. V was shortened by 0 bases and J by 5 bases, with 18 bases between the two germline ends. From germline, CDR1 is DFQATT and CDR2 SNEGSKA (reference sequence). The CDR3 region is CSARDRKGRWGDTQYF. CDR3 coding DNA: TGCAGTGCTAGAGATAGGAAGGGGCGGTGGGGAGATACGCAGTATTTT.

The V call is TRBV7-2, the J call TRBJ2-5, with unresolved D. Germline values: CDR1 SGHTA, CDR2 FQGNSA. The V gene lost 5 bases and the J gene lost 7 bases, with 8 bases spanning the gap. CDR3 length equals 11 residues. CDR3 amino acids: CASSVRWTQYF. As DNA, the CDR3 is TGTGCCAGCAGCGTTAGATGGACCCAGTACTTC.

Worth noting for this clonotype: A clone one base away is much larger, so this may be a read error. CDR3 DNA: TGTGCCAGCAGCACGGGTCGGGACACCTACGAGCAGGACTTC. This gives the protein CASSTGRDTYEQDF. The chain has TRBV7-6 and TRBJ2-7; TRBD1 is a possible D gene (6 bases). Germline V gene data show CDR1 as SGHVS and CDR2 as FNYEAQ. The CDR3 has 14 residues.